These T cell receptor beta chains were read from a single sample in a study of T cell changes during pregnancy in multiple sclerosis. The protocol was immunoSEQ multiplex PCR, while the TCRdb copy is restricted to in-frame clones and leaves out a portion. The sample has around 45,000 clones, around 90% seen once. Sequencing used CD4+ T cells from peripheral blood mononuclear cells, obtained before pregnancy. The receptors come from a female donor with multiple sclerosis, enrolled in a pregnancy study. CDR3s include the opening cysteine and the closing phenylalanine or tryptophan. D genes are given only for firm matches. Rows give clone size only sometimes, using once, few, many, or a class for an expanded clone.

v_call,clone_size,d_call,j_call,cdr3_nt,cdr3_aa
TRBV12-5,few,.,TRBJ1-1,TGTGCTAGTGGTTTGGGACAGCTCGATGAAGCTTTCTTT,CASGLGQLDEAFF
TRBV11-3,.,.,TRBJ2-1,TGTGCCAGCAGCTTAGACGGTGGGGGGGCAAATGAGCAGTTCTTC,CASSLDGGGANEQFF
TRBV7-9,.,.,TRBJ2-2,TGTGCCAGCAGCTTAGACGGGTACACCGGGGAGCTGTTTTTT,CASSLDGYTGELFF
TRBV2,.,TRBD2,TRBJ2-7,TGTGCCAGTGGGGAGGGCAGCTACGAGCAGTACTTC,CASGEGSYEQYF
TRBV15,.,TRBD1,TRBJ2-7,TGTGCCACCAGCAGAGTCACGGGACAGGGGGTGTACGAGCAGTACTTC,CATSRVTGQGVYEQYF
TRBV6-1,.,.,TRBJ2-5,TGTGCCAGCAGTGAAGCGGGGACATCAACCAAGGAGACCCAGTACTTC,CASSEAGTSTKETQYF
TRBV19,.,TRBD2,TRBJ2-5,TGTGCCAGTAGTACCCTGGGAGGGGTTGAGACCCAGTACTTC,CASSTLGGVETQYF
TRBV9,.,TRBD1,TRBJ2-7,TGTGCCAGCAGCGCGGGACAGTTCTACGAGCAGTACTTC,CASSAGQFYEQYF
TRBV25-1,.,.,TRBJ1-2,TGTGCCAGCAGTGAATATAAAGGGGCTGGCTACACCTTC,CASSEYKGAGYTF
TRBV5-4,.,.,TRBJ2-2,TGTGCCAGCAGCTTGGGCCCTAGCCGATCCGGGGAGCTGTTTTTT,CASSLGPSRSGELFF
TRBV9,.,.,TRBJ1-4,TGTGCCAGCAGCGTAGCTACGTCGGGCAGGAGGGTTCGGGGTGATGAAAAACTGTTTTTT,CASSVATSGRRVRGDEKLFF
TRBV6-1,once,TRBD1,TRBJ1-5,TGTGCCAGCAGGGGACAGAGCAATCAGCCCCAGCATTTT,CASRGQSNQPQHF
TRBV9,.,.,TRBJ2-7,TGTGCCAGCAGCGTAACAGCCTCGGGGGAGCAGTACTTC,CASSVTASGEQYF
TRBV5-1,.,TRBD1,TRBJ2-5,TGCGCCAGCAGCTTGGGCAGGGGGCTAGAGGAGACCCAGTACTTC,CASSLGRGLEETQYF
TRBV5-4,.,.,TRBJ1-1,TGTGCCAGCAGCCGGACTCACGGGAACACTGAAGCTTTCTTT,CASSRTHGNTEAFF
TRBV6-1,once,TRBD1,TRBJ1-1,TGTGCCAGCAGGGACAGGGCGGCCACTGAAGCTTTCTTT,CASRDRAATEAFF
TRBV5-4,.,TRBD1,TRBJ1-1,TGTGCCAGCAGCCGGGACAGGGGGCGCGGGGGGACTGAAGCTTTCTTT,CASSRDRGRGGTEAFF
TRBV6-4,.,TRBD1,TRBJ1-1,TGTGCCAGCAGTGCCGGACAGGGGAACACTGAAGCTTTCTTT,CASSAGQGNTEAFF
TRBV5-1,.,.,TRBJ2-6,TGCGCCAGCAGCTTGATCCCGGGAGCTGGGGCCAACGTCCTGACTTTC,CASSLIPGAGANVLTF
TRBV28,.,.,TRBJ1-1,TGTGCCAGCAGTTCTAACTCCTGGGGGGATGGCACTGAAGCTTTCTTT,CASSSNSWGDGTEAFF
TRBV19,few,TRBD1,TRBJ1-2,TGTGCCAGTAGTCCCCCCAGGGGGCAAAGCTATGGCTACACCTTC,CASSPPRGQSYGYTF
TRBV4-2,.,.,TRBJ1-6,TGTGCCAGCAGCCATGCAAGGGACGCCCGGGGGTCACCCCTCCACTTT,CASSHARDARGSPLHF
TRBV7-2,.,.,TRBJ1-5,TGTGCCAGCAGCTTAGTGGCCAGCAATCAGCCCCAGCATTTT,CASSLVASNQPQHF
TRBV5-5,.,TRBD1,TRBJ1-6,TGTGCCAGCAGCTTACTCAGGACAGGTAGCTCCTATAATTCACCCCTCCACTTT,CASSLLRTGSSYNSPLHF
TRBV9,.,TRBD2,TRBJ2-3,TGTGCCAGCAGCGTAGTTCCAGCGGGAGGGCTAGATACGCAGTATTTT,CASSVVPAGGLDTQYF
TRBV5-1,.,.,TRBJ1-2,TGCGCCAGCAGGAGTCGGGGGGAAGATCGAGCTGGGGGCTACACCTTC,CASRSRGEDRAGGYTF
TRBV15,.,.,TRBJ2-7,TGTGCCACCAGCAGAGTTGACAGCCTTTACGAGCAGTACTTC,CATSRVDSLYEQYF
TRBV10-3,.,TRBD2,TRBJ2-1,TGTGCCATCAGCCGCGGGAGCCAAGAGAATGAGCAGTTCTTC,CAISRGSQENEQFF
TRBV7-3,.,TRBD2,TRBJ2-2,TGTGCCAGCAGCCCCGTGGCGGGAGGCGGAACCGGGGAGCTGTTTTTT,CASSPVAGGGTGELFF
TRBV2,.,.,TRBJ2-5,TGTGCCAGCAGCCCGAATTGGGGACCGGGACTTCGGCAAGAGACCCAGTACTTC,CASSPNWGPGLRQETQYF
TRBV5-1,.,TRBD1,TRBJ2-3,TGCGCCAGCAGCCCAGGACAGGGGTTCACAGATACGCAGTATTTT,CASSPGQGFTDTQYF
TRBV7-8,.,.,TRBJ2-3,TGTGCCAGCAGCTCCCAAACGGGGGGCAACACAGATACGCAGTATTTT,CASSSQTGGNTDTQYF
TRBV9,.,.,TRBJ2-1,TGTGCCAGCAGCGTTACCCAGGGAGGTGAGCAGTTCTTC,CASSVTQGGEQFF
TRBV21-1,.,.,TRBJ2-1,TGTGCCAGCAGCAAAAAGGTCAGCGGGAGGGGCACCAATGAGCAGTTCTTC,CASSKKVSGRGTNEQFF
TRBV30,.,.,TRBJ1-2,TGTGCCTGGAGTGTACACGGGAACTATGGCTACACCTTC,CAWSVHGNYGYTF
TRBV2,few,TRBD2,TRBJ2-1,TGTGCCAGCACCCGGGGGGGCCTCAATGAGCAGTTCTTC,CASTRGGLNEQFF
TRBV5-8,.,.,TRBJ2-1,TGTGCCAGCAGCTTGGTGTTCGGCAGGGCCGAAACCAAATTGGACAATGAGCAGTTCTTC,CASSLVFGRAETKLDNEQFF
TRBV9,once,TRBD2,TRBJ2-1,TGTGCCAGCAGCGTCAGACCGACTAGCGCGACCTACAATGAGCAGTTCTTC,CASSVRPTSATYNEQFF
TRBV7-3,.,.,TRBJ2-6,TGTGCCAGCAGCCCAGGGGTCCGGGCCAACGTCCTGACTTTC,CASSPGVRANVLTF
TRBV7-8,.,.,TRBJ2-7,TGTGCCAGCAGCCTGATCAGGGGCGAGCAGTACTTC,CASSLIRGEQYF
TRBV15,.,.,TRBJ2-5,TGTGCCACCAGCAGCCCAGATCGAGGGTTAGAGACCCAGTACTTC,CATSSPDRGLETQYF
TRBV19,.,.,TRBJ1-2,TGTGCCAGTAGTATACCCCTCGGGGGCTACACCTTC,CASSIPLGGYTF
TRBV4-2,.,TRBD2,TRBJ2-7,TGTGCCAGCAGCCCCTCGGGTAGCGGGAGCTACGAGCAGTACTTC,CASSPSGSGSYEQYF
TRBV6-1,.,.,TRBJ1-2,TGTGCCAGCAGCCCATCGGACAGCAACTATGGCTACACCTTC,CASSPSDSNYGYTF
TRBV2,.,.,TRBJ1-5,TGTGCCAGCAGTGACAGGGGAGGCAATCAGCCCCAGCATTTT,CASSDRGGNQPQHF
TRBV7-3,.,TRBD1,TRBJ1-2,TGTGCCAGCAGCCCCACAGGGGCCAACTATGGCTACACCTTC,CASSPTGANYGYTF
TRBV9,.,.,TRBJ1-2,TGTGCCAGCAATAATCGGAGGCAGCAGAACTATGGCTACACCTTC,CASNNRRQQNYGYTF
TRBV6-6,.,.,TRBJ2-3,TGTGCCAGCAGTTACCCGGACTCCGGACAGTATTTT,CASSYPDSGQYF
TRBV7-7,.,.,TRBJ2-1,TGTGCCAGCAGCCCTCCCGGGTCGCCCAATGAGCAGTTCTTC,CASSPPGSPNEQFF
TRBV11-3,.,.,TRBJ2-5,TGTGCCAGCAGCCCGACCAGGGGAGAGACCCAGTACTTC,CASSPTRGETQYF
TRBV5-1,.,.,TRBJ2-1,TGCGCCAGCAGCTTGTCTAGTACAAATGAGCAGTTCTTC,CASSLSSTNEQFF
TRBV7-3,.,TRBD2,TRBJ2-3,TGTGCCAGCCTGGCAAAGAAAAGCGGGGTGAGCACAGATACGCAGTATTTT,CASLAKKSGVSTDTQYF
TRBV7-7,few,.,TRBJ2-7,TGTGCCAGCAGCTTAGAACAGGGGAGGAAGCAGTACTTC,CASSLEQGRKQYF
TRBV25-1,.,.,TRBJ2-7,TGTGCCAGCAGTAGAGAATACGAGCAGTACTTC,CASSREYEQYF